The clone carrying this T cell receptor beta chain was seen ten or more times. The data were taken from a study of regulatory T cells in long-lasting Graves disease. Time point given: newly diagnosed GD, antithyroid drugs for less than 3 months. Extracted RNA from PBMCs served as the source of the TCR library. It was by American Thyroid Association guidelines that Graves' disease was diagnosed. Assembly of TCR beta libraries relied on iRepertoire HTBI primers together with Arm-PCR of CDR3 regions. TCRdb redid the calling of the multiplex PCR reads with MiXCR, one entry per CDR3 protein. Of about 440,000 distinct CDR3 sequences listed, about 15% are singletons. This sample was also put to use in a study of T cells in Graves' hyperthyroidism and ophthalmopathy. That work contributes: Absence of ophthalmopathy progression within 18 months defined stable Graves' hyperthyroidism. Model output signaled ophthalmopathy a median approximately 6 months ahead of onset.

Here the sequenced sample was peripheral blood mononuclear cells (PBMCs), taken at new diagnosis, from a patient treated with antithyroid drugs. The origin of this receptor is a woman aged 25 to 39 with Graves disease.

The CDR3 spells CSAPRTGGPGEQFF. The CDR3 nucleotides are TGCAGTGCCCCGCGAACGGGAGGGCCCGGTGAGCAGTTCTTC. The J gene is TRBJ2-1, the V gene TRBV20-1; 8 nucleotides align to TRBD2. Germline lookup yields CDR1 DFQATT and CDR2 SNEGSKA (reference sequence). The trim removed 6 bases at V and 9 bases at J, leaving 13 bases unmatched. This CDR3 has 14 residues.